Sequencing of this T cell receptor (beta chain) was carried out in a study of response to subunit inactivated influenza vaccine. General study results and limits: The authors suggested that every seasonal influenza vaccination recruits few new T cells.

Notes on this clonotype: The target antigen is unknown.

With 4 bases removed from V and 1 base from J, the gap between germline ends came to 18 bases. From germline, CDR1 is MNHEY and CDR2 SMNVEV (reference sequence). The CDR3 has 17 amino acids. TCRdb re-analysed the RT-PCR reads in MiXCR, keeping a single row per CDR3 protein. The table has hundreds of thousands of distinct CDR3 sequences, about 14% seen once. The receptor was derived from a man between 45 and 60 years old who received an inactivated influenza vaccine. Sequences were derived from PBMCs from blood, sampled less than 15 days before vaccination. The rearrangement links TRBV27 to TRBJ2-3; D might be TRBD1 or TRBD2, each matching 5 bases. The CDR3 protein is CASSYWATRDGTDTQYF. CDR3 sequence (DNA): TGTGCCAGCAGTTATTGGGCAACTAGGGACGGCACAGATACGCAGTATTTT.